These 32 T cell receptor beta chains originate from one sample sequenced in a study of CD8 T cells in ankylosing spondylitis. TCRdb processed the 5' RACE reads anew with MiXCR; each CDR3 protein has one entry. The repertoire holds 750,000 to 850,000 distinct CDR3 sequences, with about 11% as singletons. No antigen is known for these receptors. Study results and limitations: In ankylosing spondylitis blood, a motif of roughly 8 highly homologous TCR beta variants appeared characteristic.

The sequenced material came from blood, either unsorted or a sorted T cell fraction (not recorded which). The source is a male donor with ankylosing spondylitis.

This chain links TRBV7-2 with TRBJ1-1; D uncertain. The germline CDR1 and CDR2 sequences are SGHTA and FQGNSA. The CDR3 length is 12 residues. The V gene lost 5 bases and the J gene lost 8 bases, with 12 bases spanning the gap. The CDR3 DNA reads as TGTGCCAGCAGCCGAACGGAGCAGGAAGCTTTCTTT. It is translated as CASSRTEQEAFF.

This clonotype was picked up a small number of times. For the CDR3, the DNA is TGTGCCAGCAGTCAAACTCAAAACATTCAGTACTTC. Protein: CASSQTQNIQYF. The V and J genes are TRBV7-9 and TRBJ2-4; D unresolved. Germline CDR1 and CDR2: SEHNR and FQNEAQ (reference sequence). The V end lost 6 bases, the J end lost 5 bases, and 8 bases lay between the germline ends. CDR3 length equals 12 residues.

The chain couples TRBV10-3 to TRBJ2-7; 7 positions agree with TRBD1. The CDR3 runs 14 residues. Germline V gives CDR1 ENHRY, CDR2 SYGVKD. V trimming: 4 bases; J trimming: 2 bases; junction bases outside the gene matches: 5. This CDR3 reads CAISGQGSTYEQYF. In DNA, the CDR3 is TGTGCCATCAGTGGACAGGGAAGTACCTACGAGCAGTACTTC.

Ten or more counts support this clonotype. CDR3 residues: CSALRATSYNEQFF. DNA for the CDR3: TGCAGCGCACTAAGGGCAACCTCCTACAATGAGCAGTTCTTC. The chain links TRBV29-1 to TRBJ2-1; D uncertain. Germline CDR1 and CDR2: SQVTM and ANQGSEA. The CDR3 consists of 14 residues. The V end lost 7 bases, the J end lost 0 bases, and 13 bases lay between the germline ends.

The genes are TRBV18 and TRBJ2-1, with D uncertain. This CDR3 has 15 residues. V lost 3 bases, J lost 4 bases, and 13 bases lay in between. CDR1 KGHSH and CDR2 LQKENI come from the germline V gene. CDR3 nucleotide sequence: TGTGCCAGCTCACCTCGGCCCGTTAGTTACAATGAGCAGTTCTTC. Its translation: CASSPRPVSYNEQFF. The variable domain in full, completed from reference TRBV18 and TRBJ2-1, reads NAGVMQNPRHLVRRRGQEARLRCSPMKGHSHVYWYRQLPEEGLKFMVYLQKENIIDESGMPKERFSAEFPKEGPSILRIQQVVRGDSAAYFCASSPRPVSYNEQFFGPGTRLTVL.

This clonotype occurred a few times. The rearrangement uses TRBV7-9 and TRBJ2-5; 8 bases are shared with TRBD1. Germline loops: CDR1 SEHNR, CDR2 FQNEAQ (reference sequence). With V trimmed by 3 bases and J by 5 bases, 5 bases remained unmatched. The CDR3 is made up of 14 amino acids. This CDR3 is CASSFTGGWETQYF. CDR3 nucleotide sequence: TGTGCCAGCAGCTTCACAGGGGGTTGGGAGACCCAGTACTTC.

The chain uses TRBV28 and TRBJ2-7; D not resolved. Trimming left V 2 bases short and J 4 bases short, with 15 bases between. CDR3 size: 15 residues. Per the germline V gene, CDR1 is MDHEN and CDR2 is SYDVKM. This CDR3 reads CASSLRGRPWYEQYF. CDR3 bases: TGTGCCAGCAGTTTACGTGGGCGACCCTGGTACGAGCAGTACTTC.

This clonotype was counted a few times. This chain connects TRBV18 to TRBJ1-5, with D hard to call. Trimming cost V 5 bases and J 3 bases, with 14 bases left between them. Germline V lookup: CDR1 KGHSH, CDR2 LQKENI. The CDR3 is 15 amino acids. The CDR3 nucleotides are TGTGCCAGCTCATACAATTCGGTTACCAATCAGCCCCAGCATTTT. It encodes CASSYNSVTNQPQHF.

This clonotype was detected ten times or more. The CDR3 DNA reads as TGCAGCGGGACGACTAGCGGGATGTCCTACAATGAGCAGTTCTTC. As protein: CSGTTSGMSYNEQFF. This rearrangement joins TRBV29-1 to TRBJ2-1; 11 nucleotides agree with TRBD2. Germline V gene data show CDR1 as SQVTM and CDR2 as ANQGSEA. The V gene end was trimmed by 7 bases and the J gene end by 1 base; junction bases not matched to a gene: 6. There are 15 residues in the CDR3.

This chain joins TRBV6-2 or TRBV6-3 and TRBJ1-4; a possible D gene is TRBD1 (5 bases). Trimming left V 6 bases short and J 6 bases short, with 11 bases between. The CDR3 runs 13 residues. Germline V gene lookup returns CDR1 MNHEY and CDR2 SVGEGT. The CDR3 reads CASSPGTYEKLFF. The CDR3 DNA reads as TGTGCCAGCAGCCCCGGGACGTATGAAAAACTGTTTTTT.

This clonotype was detected once. The chain couples TRBV30 to TRBJ2-3; 7 nucleotides line up with TRBD1. The germline gives CDR1 GTSNPN, CDR2 SVGIG (reference sequence). This CDR3 has 14 residues. J was trimmed by 4 bases and V by 0 bases; bases with no gene match: 4. The CDR3 coding sequence is TGTGCCTGGAGTGTAGGGGGCGTCCCAGATACGCAGTATTTT. The encoded protein is CAWSVGGVPDTQYF.

This clonotype was counted only a few times. The J gene is TRBJ1-1, the V gene TRBV20-1; no firm D call. This CDR3 comprises 13 residues. The V end was cut by 3 bases, the J end by 3 bases, with 11 bases between. Germline CDR1 reads DFQATT; CDR2 reads SNEGSKA (reference sequence). In nucleotides, the CDR3 is TGCAGTGCTAGTAGGAGGGTGGACACTGAAGCTTTCTTT. Its translation: CSASRRVDTEAFF.

The chain combines TRBV5-5 with TRBJ1-5; D remains unclear. Germline loops: CDR1 SGHKS, CDR2 YYEKEE (reference sequence). V was shortened by 3 bases and J by 1 base, with 14 bases between the two germline ends. This CDR3 spans 16 amino acids. DNA for the CDR3: TGTGCCAGCAGCTCAGGAAATTGGGGAAGCAATCAGCCCCAGCATTTT. This gives the protein CASSSGNWGSNQPQHF.

The rearrangement uses TRBV4-1 and TRBJ2-3; D is perhaps TRBD1 (5 bases). V dropped 3 bases and J dropped 1 base, with 14 bases sitting between them. This CDR3 has 16 amino acids. The germline CDR1 and CDR2 sequences are MGHRA and YSYEKL. The chain's CDR3 is CASSQDDRVGTDTQYF. The CDR3 coding sequence is TGCGCCAGCAGCCAGGATGACAGAGTCGGCACAGATACGCAGTATTTT.

The rearrangement joins TRBV6-5 to TRBJ2-1; D uncertain. Germline V gene sequence: CDR1 MNHEY, CDR2 SVGAGI. V lost 1 base and J lost 10, with 14 bases in between. This CDR3 region has 14 residues. The CDR3 reads CASSYLDRPQEQFF. CDR3 DNA: TGTGCCAGCAGTTACTTGGACCGTCCACAGGAGCAGTTCTTC.

This clonotype was seen only a few times. An end of the junction does not agree with germline; a read error may underlie this. The chain links TRBV29-1 to TRBJ2-3; 11 bases match TRBD2. The CDR3 totals 12 residues. Germline CDR1 SQVTM, CDR2 ANQGSEA. CDR3 residues: CSAQYSGGDKYF. CDR3 DNA: TGCAGCGCCCAATATAGCGGGGGGGATAAGTACTTT.

This clonotype has at least ten counts. The CDR3, as DNA: TGCAGTGCTAGAGAGGCGGTCGAAGCTTTCTTT. Protein product: CSAREAVEAFF. This chain uses TRBV20-1 with TRBJ1-1; the D is unclear. The CDR3 consists of 11 residues. Trimming took 0 bases from V and 8 from J, leaving 7 bases between them. Germline CDR1 is DFQATT and CDR2 is SNEGSKA (reference sequence).

The chain combines TRBV7-9 with TRBJ2-5, with D maybe TRBD2 (6 bases). This CDR3 contains 11 residues. Germline values: CDR1 SEHNR, CDR2 FQNEAQ (reference sequence). Deletions cut 3 bases from V and 14 bases from J, with 13 bases between. CDR3 in DNA: TGTGCCAGCAGCTTCCGGGACTCCCGTTACTTC. Encoded protein: CASSFRDSRYF.

This clonotype appeared a few times. DNA for the CDR3: TGTGCCAGCAGTCTGGGACAGCGCACCCAAGAGACCCAGTACTTC. It translates to CASSLGQRTQETQYF. The chain combines TRBV6-1 with TRBJ2-5; 7 nucleotides match TRBD1. Germline V gives CDR1 MNHNS, CDR2 SASEGT. The length of the CDR3 is 15 residues. V was pared by 5 bases and J by 1 base, with 7 bases of the junction left unmatched.

This clonotype was observed at least ten times. J is TRBJ2-7 and V is TRBV6-5, with a weak D call TRBD2 (6 bases). This CDR3 has 14 amino acids. With 3 bases removed from V and 3 bases from J, the gap between germline ends came to 12 bases. Per germline, CDR1 MNHEY and CDR2 SVGAGI. This CDR3 reads CASSYLSGDYEQYF. As DNA, the CDR3 is TGTGCCAGCAGTTATTTATCGGGGGACTACGAGCAGTACTTC.

A few counts support this clonotype. This rearrangement joins TRBV18 to TRBJ2-3; D is possibly TRBD2 (6 bases). The CDR3 consists of 14 residues. V was cut by 4 bases and J by 3 bases, with 11 bases left in between. Per germline, CDR1 KGHSH and CDR2 LQKENI. CDR3 loop: CASSQPTRTDTQYF. DNA of the CDR3: TGTGCCAGCTCACAACCGACTAGAACAGATACGCAGTATTTT.

This clonotype appeared a few times. The chain carries TRBV27 and TRBJ1-2, with 7 bases that match TRBD1. CDR1 and CDR2 (germline): MNHEY, SMNVEV (reference sequence). The CDR3 is 15 amino acids. J lost 6 bases, V lost 6 bases, and 13 bases had no gene match. CDR3 coding DNA: TGTGCCAGCAGCTTAGAGATCAGGGGGATTGATGGCTACACCTTC. Translated: CASSLEIRGIDGYTF.

This chain links TRBV18 with TRBJ1-5; 9 bases map to TRBD1. J gave up 5 bases and V 2 bases, and 7 bases lay outside the gene matches. The CDR3 contains 16 residues. Germline lookup yields CDR1 KGHSH and CDR2 LQKENI. In DNA form, the CDR3 reads TGTGCCAGCTCACCATCTGGGACAGGGTTCGATCAGCCCCAGCATTTT. Translation: CASSPSGTGFDQPQHF.

This clonotype has more than one count but fewer than ten. J is TRBJ2-1 and V is TRBV6-2 or TRBV6-3; tentative D call: TRBD2 (6 bases). The CDR3 consists of 13 residues. Germline CDR1 MNHEY, CDR2 SVGEGT. V lost 3 bases and J lost 5, with 8 bases in between. CDR3 in amino acids: CASSYAGHNEQFF. CDR3 in DNA: TGTGCCAGCAGTTATGCGGGGCACAATGAGCAGTTCTTC.

The chain combines TRBV27 with TRBJ2-1; 8 bases fit TRBD1. Germline V gene sequence: CDR1 MNHEY, CDR2 SMNVEV (reference sequence). The CDR3 is 16 residues long. V dropped 7 bases and J dropped 3; count of bases not matched to a gene: 11. The CDR3 nucleotides read TGTGCCAGCAACCCTGGAGAGGGGACAGGCTACAATGAGCAGTTCTTC. Amino acids: CASNPGEGTGYNEQFF.

The V and J genes are TRBV6-1 and TRBJ2-2; D assignment may be TRBD1 or TRBD2 (6 bases each). Germline lookup yields CDR1 MNHNS and CDR2 SASEGT. V shed 7 bases and J shed 3 bases, with 12 bases lying between them. This CDR3 has 14 residues. For the CDR3, the DNA is TGTGCCAGCATGAGGGGGGAGCACACCGGGGAGCTGTTTTTT. It specifies CASMRGEHTGELFF.

This sequence joins TRBV7-6 and TRBJ2-5, with a tentative D call TRBD2 (6 bases). Trimming stripped 5 bases from V and 4 bases from J, with 17 bases between. The germline V gene encodes CDR1 SGHVS and CDR2 FNYEAQ. CDR3 size: 15 residues. The CDR3 here is CASSLPRGLAETQYF. The DNA for the CDR3 is TGTGCCAGCAGCCTCCCTCGGGGGTTGGCAGAGACCCAGTACTTC.

This clonotype was picked up a small number of times. This chain joins TRBV20-1 and TRBJ1-2, with D possibly matching TRBD1 (5 bases). CDR3 length equals 13 residues. Deletions cut 0 bases from V and 7 bases from J, with 12 bases between. Germline-derived CDR1 and CDR2 are DFQATT and SNEGSKA (reference sequence). The CDR3 loop reads CSARDGREGGYTF. Here the CDR3 DNA reads TGCAGTGCTAGAGATGGCAGGGAGGGTGGCTACACCTTC.

This clonotype occurred many times. This sequence joins TRBV12-3 or TRBV12-4 and TRBJ1-2; D is undetermined. The CDR3 covers 13 residues. The V gene lost 6 bases and the J gene lost 4 bases, with 12 bases spanning the gap. CDR3 sequence (DNA): TGTGCCAGCAGCCAGGCAGGAATCTATGGCTACACCTTC. It is translated as CASSQAGIYGYTF.

V usage is TRBV28 and J usage is TRBJ2-2; 12 bases are a match to TRBD2. Germline V gene lookup returns CDR1 MDHEN and CDR2 SYDVKM. V trimming: 8 bases; J trimming: 1 base; junction bases outside the gene matches: 5. The CDR3 extends over 16 amino acids. This CDR3 is CASSGLAGRNTGELFF. The DNA of the CDR3 is TGTGCCAGCTCCGGACTAGCGGGAAGGAACACCGGGGAGCTGTTTTTT.

The chain employs TRBV20-1 and TRBJ1-5, with 7 bases lining up with TRBD1. Looked up from germline, CDR1 is DFQATT and CDR2 is SNEGSKA (reference sequence). V lost 0 bases to trimming and J lost 0 bases; unmatched junction nucleotides: 8. The CDR3 has 17 residues. Here the CDR3 reads CSARDAGTAYSNQPQHF. Here the CDR3 DNA reads TGCAGTGCTAGAGACGCTGGGACAGCTTATAGCAATCAGCCCCAGCATTTT.

This clonotype was counted many times. V is TRBV12-3 or TRBV12-4 and J is TRBJ1-2, with 9 bases lining up with TRBD1. CDR3 length: 14 residues. V trimming: 0 bases; J trimming: 6 bases; junction bases outside the gene matches: 2. Here the CDR3 DNA reads TGTGCCAGCAGTTTAGCGGACAGGGGAAATGGCTACACCTTC. Translated: CASSLADRGNGYTF.